A single sample is the source of the 27 T cell receptor beta chains below, sequenced in a study of blood T cell repertoires in COVID-19. The data were produced by immunoSEQ multiplex PCR, yet TCRdb's version contains in-frame clones alone and is incomplete. The profile shows hundreds of thousands of clones, about 88% of them singletons. The sample comprised PBMCs or T cells enriched from blood (not recorded which). The receptor set was obtained from a woman between 50 and 59 years old who had recovered from COVID-19.

In this sample, this clone turned up a few times. The V gene is TRBV28, the J gene TRBJ1-1; weak D call: TRBD1 (5 bases). This CDR3 is built from 13 residues. The germline CDR1 and CDR2 sequences are MDHEN and SYDVKM. The V end lost 4 bases, the J end lost 1 base, and 7 bases lay between the germline ends. The DNA for the CDR3 is TGTGCCAGCAGTTGGGGGGAGAACACTGAAGCTTTCTTT. Translating it yields CASSWGENTEAFF.

V and J are TRBV27 and TRBJ1-5; D call uncertain. Germline CDR1 is MNHEY and CDR2 is SMNVEV (reference sequence). This CDR3 has 14 amino acids. V gave up 3 bases and J gave up 2 bases, with 8 bases separating them. The CDR3 region has the DNA TGTGCCAGCAGTTTGGGGAGTGGCAATCAGCCCCAGCATTTT. Translated: CASSLGSGNQPQHF.

The chain recombines TRBV10-2 with TRBJ1-2; TRBD1 aligns across 8 bases. Germline loops: CDR1 WSHSY, CDR2 SAAADI. Trimming cost V 2 bases and J 4 bases; bases outside gene matches: 3. The CDR3 consists of 14 residues. The DNA for the CDR3 is TGCGCCAGCAGTGAGGGACAGGGATTCTATGGCTACACCTTC. Amino acids: CASSEGQGFYGYTF.

The CDR3 DNA reads as TGCGCCAGCAGCACACGGGAGCGTAATGAGCAGTTCTTC. Amino acids: CASSTRERNEQFF. The V call is TRBV5-1, the J call TRBJ2-1; D might be TRBD2 (6 bases). The germline V and J ends were trimmed by 4 bases and 7 bases, with 12 bases remaining between them. This CDR3 region has 13 residues. Germline assignment: CDR1 SGHRS and CDR2 YFSETQ.

J is TRBJ2-3 and V is TRBV29-1; 11 nucleotides line up with TRBD2. CDR1 is SQVTM, CDR2 ANQGSEA, per germline. This CDR3 spans 14 amino acids. The trim removed 7 bases at V and 8 bases at J, leaving 11 bases unmatched. CDR3 nucleotide sequence: TGCAGCGAGAGGGGACTAGCGGCCCCCGCTACGCAGTATTTT. Protein product: CSERGLAAPATQYF.

V is TRBV10-3 and J is TRBJ2-1, with D unclear. CDR3 length: 13 residues. Between the trimmed V and J ends, which lost 10 bases and 4 bases, there was a span of 14 bases. Per the germline V gene, CDR1 is ENHRY and CDR2 is SYGVKD. CDR3 in DNA: TGTGCCACCTCTAGATTTCAGTACAATGAGCAGTTCTTC. Translating it yields CATSRFQYNEQFF.

CDR3 DNA: TGTGCCAGCAGCCTTGGGGCTAGCGGGAGCTACGAGCAGTACTTC. Translating gives CASSLGASGSYEQYF. The chain employs TRBV7-6 and TRBJ2-7, with 10 bases fitting TRBD2. The CDR3 is made up of 15 amino acids. The V segment lost 5 bases and the J segment 3 bases; nucleotides outside the gene matches: 7. Per germline, CDR1 SGHVS and CDR2 FNYEAQ. The whole variable domain, remainder taken from reference TRBV7-6 and TRBJ2-7, is GAGVSQSPRYKVTKRGQDVALRCDPISGHVSLYWYRQALGQGPEFLTYFNYEAQQDKSGLPNDRFSAERPEGSISTLTIQRTEQRDSAMYRCASSLGASGSYEQYFGPGTRLTVT.

J is TRBJ2-1 and V is TRBV5-1, with TRBD1 matching 12 bases. This CDR3 is 15 amino acids long. Germline V CDR1 and CDR2: SGHRS, YFSETQ. J gave up 9 bases and V 2 bases, and 6 bases lay outside the gene matches. In DNA form, the CDR3 reads TGCGCCAGCAGCTTTACCGGGACAGGGGGCGGTGAGCAGTTCTTC. Amino acids: CASSFTGTGGGEQFF.

In DNA form, the CDR3 reads TGTGCCTGGGAATGGGGGGAAGAATATGGCTACACCTTC. As protein: CAWEWGEEYGYTF. The chain combines TRBV30 with TRBJ1-2; weak D call: TRBD1 (5 bases). The V gene lost 5 bases and the J gene lost 5 bases, with 15 bases spanning the gap. The CDR3 covers 13 residues. CDR1 and CDR2 (germline): GTSNPN, SVGIG (reference sequence).

The chain has TRBV30 and TRBJ2-7; TRBD2 agrees at 8 bases. Per the germline V gene, CDR1 is GTSNPN and CDR2 is SVGIG (reference sequence). V lost 4 bases, J lost 2 bases, and 7 bases stayed unmatched. This CDR3 is 14 amino acids long. CDR3: CAWNGGRQTYEQYF. CDR3 in DNA: TGTGCCTGGAATGGCGGGAGGCAAACCTACGAGCAGTACTTC.

V and J are TRBV3-1 (or the pseudogene TRBV3-2) and TRBJ2-1; TRBD2 matches 9 bases. V lost 6 bases and J lost 0; bases outside the gene matches: 6. The CDR3 has 16 amino acids. Germline V lookup: CDR1 LGHDT, CDR2 YNNKEL (reference sequence). CDR3 nucleotide sequence: TGTGCCAGCAGTCATAGCGGGAGAAACTCCTACAATGAGCAGTTCTTC. Its protein product is CASSHSGRNSYNEQFF.

This clone occurred a few times. This chain connects TRBV5-4 to TRBJ2-3; possibly TRBD1 for D (8 bases). Germline CDR1 SGHNT, CDR2 YYREEE (reference sequence). CDR3 length: 17 residues. Trimming took off 5 bases at V and 1 base at J, with 20 bases between the two ends. The CDR3 bases are TGTGCCAGCAGGCTAACCTTACAGGGGGGGGGCACAGATACGCAGTATTTT. Protein product: CASRLTLQGGGTDTQYF.

The rearrangement links TRBV15 to TRBJ2-7; 7 bases line up with TRBD2. V dropped 4 bases and J dropped 12; count of bases not matched to a gene: 12. CDR1 and CDR2 (germline): LNHNV, YYDKDF (reference sequence). CDR3 length equals 13 residues. This chain's CDR3 is CATSTSGGGRRYF. DNA of the CDR3: TGTGCCACCAGCACCTCGGGCGGCGGGAGAAGGTACTTC.

The rearrangement uses TRBV7-2 and TRBJ2-5; 7 bases line up with TRBD1. Losses at the gene ends were 2 bases for V and 0 bases for J; bases not matched to a gene: 3. CDR3 length equals 15 residues. Germline-derived CDR1 and CDR2 are SGHTA and FQGNSA. The CDR3, as DNA: TGTGCCAGCAGCTTATCCGGGACAGACCAAGAGACCCAGTACTTC. This encodes CASSLSGTDQETQYF.

The chain recombines TRBV5-1 with TRBJ2-1, with 11 bases that match TRBD2. The CDR3 extends over 15 amino acids. Germline V CDR1 and CDR2: SGHRS, YFSETQ. Trimming removed 0 bases from V and 7 bases from J; junction bases left unmatched: 3. The CDR3 nucleotides are TGCGCCAGCAGCTTGGATAGCGGGAGGGCTAATGAGCAGTTCTTC. Encoded protein: CASSLDSGRANEQFF.

The J gene is TRBJ1-1, the V gene TRBV30, with unresolved D. CDR3 length: 11 residues. The germline gives CDR1 GTSNPN, CDR2 SVGIG (reference sequence). V lost 5 bases and J lost 0, with 4 bases in between. CDR3 sequence reads: CAWVMNTEAFF. CDR3 coding DNA: TGTGCCTGGGTCATGAACACTGAAGCTTTCTTT.

This clone was counted once. V gene TRBV5-6 combines with J gene TRBJ1-1, with D unclear. Trimming removed 1 base from V and 3 bases from J, with 7 bases in between. Germline CDR1 and CDR2: SGHDT and YYEEEE. This CDR3 is 13 amino acids long. In DNA, the CDR3 is TGTGCCAGCAGCTTGTTGAGGGACACTGAAGCTTTCTTT. Translating gives CASSLLRDTEAFF.

The CDR3: CASRAEQNTEAFF. The CDR3 nucleotides read TGTGCCAGCAGGGCGGAGCAGAACACTGAAGCTTTCTTT. This rearrangement joins TRBV7-9 to TRBJ1-1; unclear D gene. The CDR3 runs 13 residues. Looked up from germline, CDR1 is SEHNR and CDR2 is FQNEAQ (reference sequence). V lost 6 bases, J lost 1 base, and 9 bases lay in between.

V gene TRBV2 combines with J gene TRBJ2-1; D unresolved. Trimming removed 7 bases from V and 8 bases from J, with 18 bases in between. This CDR3 has 14 residues. Germline CDR1 and CDR2: SNHLY and FYNNEI. CDR3 sequence reads: CASNDPPRSHEQFF. CDR3 nucleotides: TGTGCCAGCAACGACCCGCCCAGGTCCCATGAGCAGTTCTTC.

The chain couples TRBV12-3 or TRBV12-4 to TRBJ2-2, with D unclear. V was shortened by 7 bases and J by 6 bases, with 9 bases between the two germline ends. There are 12 residues in the CDR3. The CDR3 protein is CASNVLPGELFF. CDR3 nucleotide sequence: TGTGCCAGCAATGTACTACCCGGGGAGCTGTTTTTT.

The CDR3, as DNA: TGTGCCAGCAGTTACGAGGGTGAAAAACTGTTTTTT. Translated: CASSYEGEKLFF. The rearrangement uses TRBV6-6 and TRBJ1-4; D gene ambiguous. Germline values: CDR1 MNHNY, CDR2 SVGAGI (reference sequence). Trimming pared 2 bases from V and 7 bases from J, leaving 5 bases between. The CDR3 extends over 12 amino acids.

Concerning this clone: One end of the junction fails to match germline, which may point to a read error. The CDR3 coding sequence is TGTGCCAGCAGTTTTTCTGCTCTCCGGGACAGGGCCTCTAGGGCCAACGTCCTGACTTTC. It specifies CASSFSALRDRASRANVLTF. The chain uses TRBV27 and TRBJ2-6; TRBD1 matches at 9 bases. The CDR3 contains 20 residues. CDR1 MNHEY and CDR2 SMNVEV come from the germline V gene (reference sequence).

The rearrangement joins TRBV29-1 to TRBJ2-7; 8 bases map to TRBD1. The CDR3 contains 13 residues. The junction had 11 bases not matched to a gene; V was cut back by 8 bases and J by 5 bases. Germline values: CDR1 SQVTM, CDR2 ANQGSEA. CDR3 region: CSSPGQEVDEQYF. The CDR3 nucleotides are TGCAGCTCCCCGGGACAGGAGGTCGACGAGCAGTACTTC.

The chain uses TRBV4-1 and TRBJ1-2; a possible D gene is TRBD1 (5 bases). CDR1 is MGHRA and CDR2 is YSYEKL in the germline V gene. V lost 5 bases, J lost 3 bases, and 16 bases lay in between. The CDR3 is 15 residues long. CDR3 in amino acids: CASSVTESGDYGYTF. The CDR3 nucleotides are TGCGCCAGCAGCGTTACAGAATCGGGGGACTATGGCTACACCTTC.

The chain is built from TRBV5-5 and TRBJ2-2; weak D call: TRBD2 (5 bases). Between the trimmed V and J ends, which lost 10 bases and 6 bases, there was a span of 19 bases. The CDR3 runs to 14 residues. Looked up from germline, CDR1 is SGHKS and CDR2 is YYEKEE (reference sequence). CDR3 DNA: TGTGCCTCCAGCGGCCGGCCCCAAGCCGGGGAGCTGTTTTTT. Its protein is CASSGRPQAGELFF.

This chain links TRBV5-4 with TRBJ2-7, with 8 positions matching TRBD2. CDR3 length: 15 residues. CDR1 and CDR2 from the germline V gene are SGHNT and YYREEE (reference sequence). Unmatched junction bases numbered 4, after V lost 0 bases and J lost 2 bases. The CDR3 loop is CASSLGAGGPYEQYF. The CDR3 nucleotides are TGTGCCAGCAGCTTGGGTGCGGGGGGACCCTACGAGCAGTACTTC.

The CDR3 nucleotides are TGTGCCAGCAGCTTACAGGGTTACGAGCAGTACTTC. It translates to CASSLQGYEQYF. This sequence joins TRBV5-6 and TRBJ2-7; a possible D gene is TRBD1 (6 bases). V dropped 2 bases and J dropped 4 bases, with 7 bases sitting between them. Germline assignment: CDR1 SGHDT and CDR2 YYEEEE. The CDR3 length is 12 residues.